This TCR beta chain was recovered during a study of identical twins. Overall study results and limits: Out-of-frame TCR alpha sharing in monozygotic twins exceeded recombination model predictions.

A universal primer site came from template switching; cDNA carried unique molecular identifiers. MiXCR, applied by TCRdb to the 5' RACE reads, yields one record per CDR3 protein. The table includes about 700,000 distinct CDR3 sequences, 5.5% to 6.5% detected once. This CDR3 contains 16 residues. Per germline, CDR1 LGHNA and CDR2 YSLEER. V was clipped by 2 bases and J by 2 bases; unmatched bases: 6. Comment on this clonotype: The target antigen is unknown.

This clonotype was sampled from a man in his late teens or twenties in good health. The chain joins TRBV4-3 to TRBJ2-1; TRBD2 matches at 7 bases. Sequencing was carried out using naive T cells sorted from blood. As DNA, the CDR3 is TGCGCCAGCAGCCAACGGCGGAGCGGGGCCTACAATGAGCAGTTCTTC. Translated: CASSQRRSGAYNEQFF.